These T cell receptor beta chains were read from a single sample in a study of blood T cell repertoires in COVID-19. Clones were read by immunoSEQ multiplex PCR, and TCRdb kept only the in-frame ones, dropping some. The table shows around 150,000 clones, with over 80% occurring only once. Material: peripheral blood. These TCRs come from a woman of 80 years or more with active or convalescent COVID-19. Each CDR3 is given with its conserved first and last residue. D genes are given only for firm matches. Only some rows state a clone size, as once, few, many or a class for expanded clones.

j_call d_call v_call clone_size cdr3_length cdr3_aa cdr3_nt
TRBJ1-6 - TRBV18 - 14 CASSPPSREAPLHF TGTGCCAGCTCACCACCGTCCAGGGAGGCACCCCTCCACTTT
TRBJ1-1 - TRBV7-6 - 15 CASRVWDTWDTEAFF TGTGCCAGCAGGGTATGGGACACTTGGGACACTGAAGCTTTCTTT
TRBJ1-2 - TRBV10-2 - 14 CASSEGPGGYGYTF TGCGCCAGCAGTGAGGGGCCCGGGGGCTATGGCTACACCTTC
TRBJ2-7 TRBD2 TRBV10-1 once 17 CATTGGPLRFSSYEQYF TGCGCCACAACGGGGGGGCCGTTAAGGTTTAGCTCCTACGAGCAGTACTTC
TRBJ1-2 - TRBV12-3/TRBV12-4 - 13 CATATLSSYGYTF TGTGCCACCGCGACACTTTCTTCCTATGGCTACACCTTC
TRBJ2-4 - TRBV9 once 15 CASSALPSAGNIQYF TGTGCCAGCAGCGCCCTTCCTAGCGCCGGGAACATTCAGTACTTC
TRBJ2-2 TRBD2 TRBV7-6 - 16 CASSLKESGGAGELFF TGTGCCAGCAGCTTAAAGGAGAGCGGGGGGGCCGGGGAGCTGTTTTTT
TRBJ1-2 - TRBV11-3 - 15 CASSFGTGRICGYTF TGTGCCAGCAGCTTTGGGACTGGGCGGATCTGTGGCTACACCTTC
TRBJ1-6 - TRBV7-9 - 16 CASSLTLPGKGSPLHF TGTGCCAGCAGCCTTACCCTTCCAGGGAAGGGGTCACCCCTCCACTTT
TRBJ2-7 TRBD1 TRBV15 - 13 CATSWDSQNEQYF TGTGCCACCAGCTGGGACAGTCAGAATGAGCAGTACTTC
TRBJ1-1 TRBD1 TRBV19 - 14 CASTLDRLNTEAFF TGTGCCAGTACCTTGGACAGGTTGAACACTGAAGCTTTCTTT
TRBJ1-2 - TRBV6-5 - 15 CASSRTTSGGYGYTF TGTGCCAGCAGCCGGACAACCTCAGGTGGCTATGGCTACACCTTC
TRBJ2-7 - TRBV9 - 15 CASSPRYGDSYEQYF TGTGCCAGCAGCCCCCGGTACGGGGACTCCTACGAGCAGTACTTC
TRBJ1-4 - TRBV21-1 - 12 CASRSRGKKLFF TGTGCCAGCAGGTCCAGGGGTAAAAAACTGTTTTTT
TRBJ1-5 - TRBV2 - 15 CASSEEGGSNQPQHF TGTGCCAGCAGTGAAGAGGGGGGGAGCAATCAGCCCCAGCATTTT
TRBJ1-2 - TRBV2 - 11 CAQGSNYGYTF TGTGCCCAAGGGAGTAACTATGGCTACACCTTC
TRBJ1-6 - TRBV5-5 - 15 CASSLGSSYNSPLHF TGTGCCAGCAGCTTAGGGAGCTCCTATAATTCACCCCTCCACTTT
TRBJ1-4 - TRBV7-2 - 16 CASSFQTALAGKKLFF TGTGCCAGCAGCTTCCAGACAGCCCTAGCGGGGAAAAAACTGTTTTTT
TRBJ1-3 TRBD1 TRBV6-5 - 14 CASSMTGIGNTIYF TGTGCCAGCAGTATGACAGGGATCGGAAACACCATATATTTT
TRBJ1-1 - TRBV7-2 - 15 CASSPRGGMNTEAFF TGTGCCAGCAGCCCCCGCGGGGGGATGAACACTGAAGCTTTCTTT
TRBJ2-3 TRBD2 TRBV6-2/TRBV6-3 - 16 CASSFIAGGRTDTQYF TGTGCCAGCAGTTTTATAGCGGGGGGCCGCACAGATACGCAGTATTTT
TRBJ1-6 TRBD1 TRBV27 - 15 CASSDRGPIGSPLHF TGTGCCAGCAGTGACAGGGGGCCGATAGGTTCACCCCTCCACTTT
TRBJ2-3 TRBD2 TRBV7-3 once 14 CASSSGAPPDTQYF TGTGCCAGCAGCAGCGGGGCCCCTCCAGATACGCAGTATTTT
TRBJ2-3 TRBD2 TRBV29-1 - 13 CGASGGATDTQYF TGCGGCGCTAGCGGGGGGGCAACAGATACGCAGTATTTT
TRBJ2-2 - TRBV5-1 - 14 CASSLAGVPGELFF TGCGCCAGCAGCTTGGCAGGGGTTCCCGGGGAGCTGTTTTTT
TRBJ1-2 - TRBV15 - 13 CATSLGANYGYTF TGTGCCACCAGCCTGGGGGCGAACTATGGCTACACCTTC
TRBJ1-2 - TRBV5-4 - 14 CASSSVAGNYGYTF TGTGCCAGCAGCTCCGTCGCAGGCAACTATGGCTACACCTTC
TRBJ1-1 - TRBV6-2/TRBV6-3 - 13 CASSYSWNTEAFF TGTGCCAGCAGTTACAGCTGGAACACTGAAGCTTTCTTT
TRBJ1-5 TRBD1 TRBV30 - 13 CAWSVQGVGPQHF TGTGCCTGGAGTGTACAGGGGGTGGGGCCCCAGCATTTT
TRBJ1-2 - TRBV7-9 - 12 CASLSGADGYTF TGTGCCAGCTTGTCGGGTGCGGATGGCTACACCTTC
TRBJ2-5 - TRBV6-1 few 16 CASSEVGQGYQETQYF TGTGCCAGCAGTGAAGTAGGGCAGGGGTACCAAGAGACCCAGTACTTC
TRBJ2-7 - TRBV7-8 - 15 CASSLAVGPSYEQYF TGTGCCAGCAGCTTAGCCGTGGGGCCTTCCTACGAGCAGTACTTC
TRBJ2-1 - TRBV30 once 14 CAWSVFGLRNEQFF TGTGCCTGGAGTGTATTTGGACTCAGGAATGAGCAGTTCTTC
TRBJ1-1 - TRBV19 - 12 CASSTGATEAFF TGTGCCAGTAGTACAGGGGCCACTGAAGCTTTCTTT
TRBJ1-6 TRBD1 TRBV27 - 16 CASSSTWGTVNFPLHF TGTGCCAGCAGTTCCACCTGGGGGACAGTGAACTTCCCCCTCCACTTT
TRBJ1-5 - TRBV5-6 - 15 CASSRRTLGGQPQHF TGTGCCAGCAGCAGGAGGACACTCGGGGGTCAGCCCCAGCATTTT
TRBJ1-4 - TRBV25-1 - 15 CASSEAGKTNEKLFF TGTGCCAGCAGTGAGGCAGGGAAAACTAATGAAAAACTGTTTTTT
TRBJ1-4 - TRBV6-5 - 14 CASSYGRGGEKLFF TGTGCCAGCAGTTACGGGAGGGGTGGAGAAAAACTGTTTTTT
TRBJ1-6 TRBD1 TRBV9 - 16 CASSRDRSSYNSPLHF TGTGCCAGCAGTAGGGACAGAAGCTCCTATAATTCACCCCTCCACTTT
TRBJ1-4 TRBD1 TRBV25-1 - 15 CASSSDRAGGEKLFF TGTGCCAGCAGTTCCGACAGGGCTGGTGGGGAAAAACTGTTTTTT
TRBJ1-1 TRBD1 TRBV7-2 few 15 CASSQRQGTNTEAFF TGTGCCAGCAGCCAACGACAGGGAACGAACACTGAAGCTTTCTTT
TRBJ2-7 - TRBV18 - 12 CASSPRGGQQYF TGTGCCAGCTCACCACGAGGGGGACAGCAGTACTTC
TRBJ1-2 TRBD1 TRBV19 - 13 CASSEDRDLGYTF TGTGCCAGTAGCGAGGACAGGGACTTGGGCTACACCTTC
TRBJ1-6 - TRBV10-1 - 15 CASSESSGINSPLHF TGCGCCAGCAGTGAATCAAGCGGGATTAATTCACCCCTCCACTTT
TRBJ1-2 TRBD1 TRBV19 once 15 CASSSTGVTNYGYTF TGTGCCAGTAGTTCAACAGGGGTGACTAACTATGGCTACACCTTC